These T cell receptor beta chains were read from a single sample in a study of regulatory T cells in long-lasting Graves disease. MiXCR, applied by TCRdb to the multiplex PCR reads, yields one record per CDR3 protein. The sample includes over 350,000 distinct CDR3 sequences, around 15% of them seen just once. These data also featured in a second study, about T cells in Graves' hyperthyroidism and ophthalmopathy.

This material consisted of peripheral blood mononuclear cells (PBMCs), taken at new diagnosis, from a patient treated with antithyroid drugs. Every receptor here comes from a woman aged 50 to 65 with Graves disease. Both conserved end residues are part of each CDR3. The order of the fields is clone size, J gene, V gene, D gene, CDR3 DNA, CDR3 protein. The D gene is left open where the match is weak. Size values are once, few and many counts, or a class for expanded clones, and some rows have none.

clone_size: many
j_call: TRBJ2-2
v_call: TRBV3-1
d_call: -
cdr3_nt: TGTGCCAGCAGCTTCAACACACTAGCAGGAACCGGGGAGCTGTTTTTT
cdr3_aa: CASSFNTLAGTGELFF

clone_size: many
j_call: TRBJ2-5
v_call: TRBV28
d_call: TRBD2
cdr3_nt: TGTGCCAGCAGGAAGCGACTAGCGAGACAGACCCAGTACTTC
cdr3_aa: CASRKRLARQTQYF

clone_size: -
j_call: TRBJ2-3
v_call: TRBV24-1
d_call: -
cdr3_nt: TGTGCCACCAGTGGAAGAACCATCACAGATACGCAGTATTTT
cdr3_aa: CATSGRTITDTQYF

clone_size: -
j_call: TRBJ2-2
v_call: TRBV9
d_call: -
cdr3_nt: TGTGCCAGCAGAGTATCAGGGGACACCGGGGAGCTGTTTTTT
cdr3_aa: CASRVSGDTGELFF

clone_size: -
j_call: TRBJ1-5
v_call: TRBV28
d_call: -
cdr3_nt: TGTGCCAGCAGTTTGTCGGGTGGAACAATTCAGCCCCAGCATTTT
cdr3_aa: CASSLSGGTIQPQHF

clone_size: -
j_call: TRBJ1-1
v_call: TRBV12-3/TRBV12-4
d_call: -
cdr3_nt: TGTGCCAGCAGCAATCAGGGACGGACTGAAGCTTTCTTT
cdr3_aa: CASSNQGRTEAFF

clone_size: few
j_call: TRBJ2-1
v_call: TRBV28
d_call: -
cdr3_nt: TGTGCCAGCAGTTTGTCCGCGACACAGGGTAGGTCCTACAATGAGCAGTTCTTC
cdr3_aa: CASSLSATQGRSYNEQFF

clone_size: few
j_call: TRBJ2-1
v_call: TRBV5-1
d_call: -
cdr3_nt: TGCGCCAGCAGCTTAGGACTCCACAGTGAGCAGTTCTTC
cdr3_aa: CASSLGLHSEQFF

clone_size: -
j_call: TRBJ2-1
v_call: TRBV29-1
d_call: -
cdr3_nt: TGCAGCGTCGGACCGTCCGAGCAGTTCTTC
cdr3_aa: CSVGPSEQFF

clone_size: -
j_call: TRBJ1-1
v_call: TRBV6-1
d_call: -
cdr3_nt: TGTGCCGCGGACGATCAGGGGCCCACTGAAGCTTTCTTT
cdr3_aa: CAADDQGPTEAFF

clone_size: few
j_call: TRBJ2-5
v_call: TRBV7-9
d_call: -
cdr3_nt: TGTGCCAGCAGCTACCTAGGGGAAGAGACCCAGTACTTC
cdr3_aa: CASSYLGEETQYF

clone_size: many
j_call: TRBJ2-3
v_call: TRBV7-9
d_call: TRBD2
cdr3_nt: TGTGCCAGCAACCTAGCGGGCCTTGCTTCGGATACGCAGTATTTT
cdr3_aa: CASNLAGLASDTQYF

clone_size: -
j_call: TRBJ1-1
v_call: TRBV30
d_call: TRBD1
cdr3_nt: TGTGCCTGGAGCAGGACAGGGGGTAGCACTGAAGCTTTCTTT
cdr3_aa: CAWSRTGGSTEAFF

clone_size: few
j_call: TRBJ1-4
v_call: TRBV7-9
d_call: -
cdr3_nt: TGTGCCAGCAGCCCAGTAGAGTCAACTAATGAAAAACTGTTTTTT
cdr3_aa: CASSPVESTNEKLFF

clone_size: -
j_call: TRBJ2-7
v_call: TRBV5-1
d_call: TRBD1
cdr3_nt: TGCGCCAGCAGCCGGGACACAGGGGCGGCTCTCTACGAGCAGTACTTC
cdr3_aa: CASSRDTGAALYEQYF

clone_size: many
j_call: TRBJ2-5
v_call: TRBV13
d_call: -
cdr3_nt: TGTGCCAGCAGCTCGGGCGCGGGGGAGACCCAGTACTTC
cdr3_aa: CASSSGAGETQYF

clone_size: many
j_call: TRBJ2-3
v_call: TRBV30
d_call: -
cdr3_nt: TGTGCCTGGGGGAGGGGGTTCTCAGATACGCAGTATTTT
cdr3_aa: CAWGRGFSDTQYF

clone_size: -
j_call: TRBJ1-6
v_call: TRBV29-1
d_call: TRBD1
cdr3_nt: TGCAGCGTTGTCGATGGGGACAGGGATAATTCACCCCTCCACTTT
cdr3_aa: CSVVDGDRDNSPLHF

clone_size: -
j_call: TRBJ2-1
v_call: TRBV9
d_call: TRBD2
cdr3_nt: TGTGCCAGCAGCCCCAGTAAGTTCAGCGGGAGCGGGGTTGAGCAGTTCTTC
cdr3_aa: CASSPSKFSGSGVEQFF

clone_size: few
j_call: TRBJ1-5
v_call: TRBV19
d_call: -
cdr3_nt: TGTGCCAGTAGTATAGTTCTGGGGATTAGGAGCAATCAGCCCCAGCATTTT
cdr3_aa: CASSIVLGIRSNQPQHF

clone_size: many
j_call: TRBJ2-1
v_call: TRBV12-3/TRBV12-4
d_call: -
cdr3_nt: TGTGCCAGCAGTTTGACCCGTAAGGGGGTCTCCTACAATGAGCAGTTCTTC
cdr3_aa: CASSLTRKGVSYNEQFF

clone_size: many
j_call: TRBJ1-2
v_call: TRBV4-2
d_call: TRBD1
cdr3_nt: TGTGCCAGCAGCCAAGATCGCCGGACAGGGGATGGCTACACCTTC
cdr3_aa: CASSQDRRTGDGYTF

clone_size: -
j_call: TRBJ2-5
v_call: TRBV14
d_call: -
cdr3_nt: TGTGCCAGCAGCCAAGGCGGCGGGTACAATGAGCAGTACTTC
cdr3_aa: CASSQGGGYNEQYF

clone_size: many
j_call: TRBJ2-7
v_call: TRBV6-2/TRBV6-3
d_call: TRBD1
cdr3_nt: TGTGCCAGCAGTTACGGGACAGGGGGCCTCCCCTACGAGCAGTACTTC
cdr3_aa: CASSYGTGGLPYEQYF

clone_size: -
j_call: TRBJ2-5
v_call: TRBV12-3/TRBV12-4
d_call: -
cdr3_nt: TGTGCCAGCAGCTCAACCCCAGGGGCGGGGACCCAGTACTTC
cdr3_aa: CASSSTPGAGTQYF

clone_size: few
j_call: TRBJ1-4
v_call: TRBV7-2
d_call: TRBD1
cdr3_nt: TGTGCCAGCAGCCCGGACAGGTGGAATGAAAAACTGTTTTTT
cdr3_aa: CASSPDRWNEKLFF

clone_size: few
j_call: TRBJ2-7
v_call: TRBV9
d_call: TRBD2
cdr3_nt: TGTGCCAGCAGCCCCCCCTATTCGAGGGAGGGCCTTTCCTACGAGCAGTACTTC
cdr3_aa: CASSPPYSREGLSYEQYF

clone_size: -
j_call: TRBJ2-1
v_call: TRBV19
d_call: -
cdr3_nt: TGTGCCAGTAGTATAACCCCATCCCAGTACAATGAGCAGTTCTTC
cdr3_aa: CASSITPSQYNEQFF

clone_size: few
j_call: TRBJ2-7
v_call: TRBV7-2
d_call: -
cdr3_nt: TGTGCCAGCAGCTTAGAGGTTCAGCGTCTCTCCTACGAGCAGTACTTC
cdr3_aa: CASSLEVQRLSYEQYF